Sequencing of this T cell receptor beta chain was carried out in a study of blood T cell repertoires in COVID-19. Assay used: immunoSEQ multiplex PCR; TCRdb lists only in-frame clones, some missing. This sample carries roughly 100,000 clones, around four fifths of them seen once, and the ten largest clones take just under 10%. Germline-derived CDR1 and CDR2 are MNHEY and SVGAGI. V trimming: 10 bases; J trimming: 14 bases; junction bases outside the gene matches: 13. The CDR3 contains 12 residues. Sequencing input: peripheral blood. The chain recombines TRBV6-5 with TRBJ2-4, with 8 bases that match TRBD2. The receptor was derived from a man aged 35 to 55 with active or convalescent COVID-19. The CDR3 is CATSYLDGGEYF. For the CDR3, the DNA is TGTGCCACATCATATCTGGACGGGGGGGAGTACTTC.